One and the same sample provided the 19 T cell receptor beta chains below, sequenced in a study of regulatory T cells in long-lasting Graves disease. Time point meaning: newly diagnosed GD, antithyroid drugs for less than 3 months. RNA isolated from PBMCs was used to make the TCR library. Sequencing libraries for TCR beta were prepared with iRepertoire HTBI primers and Arm-PCR of CDR3 regions. TCRdb passed the multiplex PCR reads through MiXCR, listing each CDR3 protein once. The sample shows a few hundred thousand distinct CDR3 sequences, less than 15% of them seen only once. The data also belong to a second study, concerning T cells in Graves' hyperthyroidism and ophthalmopathy.

Source: peripheral blood mononuclear cells (PBMCs), taken at new diagnosis, from a patient treated with antithyroid drugs. These receptors all stem from a woman aged 45-60 years with Graves disease.

This clonotype was counted at least ten times. V gene TRBV11-2 combines with J gene TRBJ2-7; D ambiguous. The CDR3 totals 16 residues. Germline CDR1 and CDR2: SGHAT and FQNNGV. The V and J ends lost 3 bases and 0 bases respectively, with 15 bases between them. CDR3 region: CASSFMDAHTSYEQYF. The CDR3 DNA is TGTGCCAGCAGCTTCATGGACGCTCATACCTCCTACGAGCAGTACTTC.

The sample holds many counts of this clonotype. V usage is TRBV24-1 and J usage is TRBJ2-5, with a possible D match to TRBD1 (6 bases). V was shortened by 5 bases and J by 4 bases, with 16 bases between the two germline ends. Looked up from germline, CDR1 is KGHDR and CDR2 is SFDVKD. This CDR3 region has 15 residues. CDR3: CATSAKQGIGETQYF. DNA of the CDR3: TGTGCCACCAGTGCAAAACAGGGAATAGGAGAGACCCAGTACTTC.

V and J are TRBV7-3 and TRBJ2-7; a weak D match, TRBD1 (6 bases). CDR3 length equals 16 residues. The germline CDR1 and CDR2 sequences are SGHTA and FQGTGA. The ends were cut back, 5 bases at V and 3 bases at J, with 20 bases in the middle. In DNA form, the CDR3 reads TGTGCCAGCAGCCCAGGGACAACTCGTTCCTTCTACGAGCAGTACTTC. Translated, it gives CASSPGTTRSFYEQYF.

This chain connects TRBV5-8 to TRBJ1-2; 7 nucleotides match TRBD1. CDR3 size: 14 residues. V was clipped by 1 base and J by 7 bases; unmatched bases: 7. Germline assignment: CDR1 SGHTS and CDR2 YDEGEE. The DNA of the CDR3 is TGTGCCAGCAGCTTGACAGGGGATCAACTTGGCTACACCTTC. Protein: CASSLTGDQLGYTF.

This clonotype showed up just a few times. J is TRBJ2-3 and V is TRBV12-3 or TRBV12-4; 16 bases fit TRBD2. The ends lost 6 bases at V and 11 bases at J; junction bases unmatched: 11. CDR3 length equals 16 residues. The CDR3 nucleotides are TGTGCCAGCAGCTCACAGGGACTAGCGGGAGGGCGGGTGCAGTATTTT. Translated, it gives CASSSQGLAGGRVQYF.

This clonotype was found many times. The chain links TRBV3-1 to TRBJ2-3; TRBD2 aligns across 9 bases. Germline values: CDR1 LGHDT, CDR2 YNNKEL (reference sequence). The V segment lost 6 bases and the J segment 0 bases; nucleotides outside the gene matches: 13. The CDR3 is 18 amino acids. CDR3 coding DNA: TGTGCCAGCAGACATACACTCCAAACTAGCGGGAGCACAGATACGCAGTATTTT. As protein: CASRHTLQTSGSTDTQYF.

This CDR3 reads CASSSVRQGGHTQYF. The DNA of the CDR3 is TGTGCCAGCAGTTCCGTACGACAGGGAGGGCATACGCAGTATTTT. This chain connects TRBV28 to TRBJ2-3; D tentatively fits TRBD1 or TRBD2 (7 bases each). CDR3 size: 15 residues. V was pared by 4 bases and J by 7 bases, with 18 bases between. In germline, CDR1 is MDHEN, CDR2 SYDVKM.

This clonotype was observed at least ten times. The rearrangement uses TRBV28 and TRBJ2-3, with D perhaps matching TRBD2 (6 bases). Looked up from germline, CDR1 is MDHEN and CDR2 is SYDVKM. This CDR3 is built from 14 residues. Deletions cut 5 bases from V and 4 bases from J, with 13 bases between. The CDR3 DNA reads as TGTGCCAGCAGTGTGGGGGAGGCGGCAGATACGCAGTATTTT. This sequence encodes CASSVGEAADTQYF.

This chain joins TRBV5-5 and TRBJ1-5, with 7 positions matching TRBD1. Germline lookup yields CDR1 SGHKS and CDR2 YYEKEE (reference sequence). V gave up 4 bases and J gave up 4 bases; unmatched junction bases: 14. The CDR3 has 17 residues. The CDR3 DNA is TGTGCCAGCAGCGCAAGCTCCGGGACAGTGGAGAATCAGCCCCAGCATTTT. Amino acids: CASSASSGTVENQPQHF.

In this sample, this clonotype turned up many times. V usage is TRBV18 and J usage is TRBJ1-1; D is perhaps TRBD1 (5 bases). This CDR3 region has 15 residues. Trimming removed 0 bases at V and 3 bases at J, with 11 bases between. Looked up from germline, CDR1 is KGHSH and CDR2 is LQKENI. The CDR3 DNA reads TGTGCCAGCTCACCACCTATGACAGACCACACTGAAGCTTTCTTT. It yields the protein CASSPPMTDHTEAFF. Combining the CDR3 with reference TRBV18 and TRBJ1-1 gives the whole variable domain NAGVMQNPRHLVRRRGQEARLRCSPMKGHSHVYWYRQLPEEGLKFMVYLQKENIIDESGMPKERFSAEFPKEGPSILRIQQVVRGDSAAYFCASSPPMTDHTEAFFGQGTRLTVV.

The chain uses TRBV6-5 and TRBJ1-4; D gene uncertain. The germline CDR1 and CDR2 sequences are MNHEY and SVGAGI. The CDR3 has 13 amino acids. V gave up 2 bases and J gave up 5 bases, with 6 bases separating them. CDR3 protein: CASSYARNEKLFF. The DNA for the CDR3 is TGTGCCAGCAGTTACGCCAGGAATGAAAAACTGTTTTTT.

Ten or more counts support this clonotype. An end of the junction does not agree with germline; a read error may underlie this. V is TRBV5-1 and J is TRBJ2-7; the match to TRBD2 covers 11 bases. The CDR3 has 16 amino acids. Germline-derived CDR1 and CDR2 are SGHRS and YFSETQ. CDR3 DNA sequence: TGTGCCAGCAGCCCCAATCGACTAGCGGGGACCTACGAGCAGTACTTC. Its protein product is CASSPNRLAGTYEQYF.

In its sample, this clonotype was seen many times. The rearrangement joins TRBV29-1 to TRBJ1-1; the D is unclear. V shed 6 bases and J shed 1 base, with 12 bases lying between them. Germline V lookup: CDR1 SQVTM, CDR2 ANQGSEA. There are 13 residues in the CDR3. Written as DNA, the CDR3 is TGCAGCGTCGAACTCAGGAGGAACACTGAAGCTTTCTTT. Residues: CSVELRRNTEAFF.

The chain carries TRBV6-9 and TRBJ2-7; TRBD2 might be the D (5 bases). From germline, CDR1 is MNHGY and CDR2 SVAAGI. This CDR3 is 14 amino acids long. V was cut by 2 bases and J by 2 bases, with 10 bases left in between. The chain's CDR3 is CASSYMGAAYEQYF. CDR3 nucleotide sequence: TGTGCCAGCAGTTATATGGGAGCTGCCTACGAGCAGTACTTC.

This clonotype has at least ten counts. The V gene is TRBV28, the J gene TRBJ2-1; D gene ambiguous. The CDR3 runs to 12 residues. V lost 3 bases, J lost 8 bases, and 8 bases lay in between. The V gene's germline CDR1 is MDHEN and CDR2 SYDVKM. CDR3 nucleotides: TGTGCCAGCAGTTTCACGGTCTATGAGCAGTTCTTC. Translated: CASSFTVYEQFF.

In this sample, this clonotype turned up many times. Here the CDR3 DNA reads TGTGCCAGCAGGAGACAGTTGGTCCCCTCTGGGGCCAACGTCCTGACTTTC. Its translation is CASRRQLVPSGANVLTF. The chain has TRBV6-2 or TRBV6-3 and TRBJ2-6; possibly TRBD1 for D (5 bases). This CDR3 spans 17 amino acids. Germline V gene sequence: CDR1 MNHEY, CDR2 SVGEGT. With 6 bases removed from V and 0 bases from J, the gap between germline ends came to 15 bases.

A few counts support this clonotype. The chain has TRBV25-1 and TRBJ2-1; the D gene is possibly TRBD1 (5 bases). The CDR3 runs 14 residues. In germline, CDR1 is MGHDK, CDR2 SYGVNS. V dropped 4 bases and J dropped 3 bases, with 10 bases sitting between them. The CDR3, as DNA: TGTGCCAGCAGTGGTAGGGGTCGCTACAATGAGCAGTTCTTC. This encodes CASSGRGRYNEQFF.

This clonotype was counted many times. The chain uses TRBV28 and TRBJ2-1; D assignment may be TRBD1 or TRBD2 (5 bases each). The CDR3 is 18 amino acids. The V end lost 3 bases, the J end lost 4 bases, and 22 bases lay between the germline ends. Germline V gene sequence: CDR1 MDHEN, CDR2 SYDVKM. Written as DNA, the CDR3 is TGTGCCAGCAGTTTCAGGTGGGACGCCACATCCCATTACAATGAGCAGTTCTTC. Its protein is CASSFRWDATSHYNEQFF.

This clonotype has ten or more counts. The rearrangement joins TRBV6-1 to TRBJ2-3; D is perhaps TRBD2 (6 bases). Germline CDR1 is MNHNS and CDR2 is SASEGT. CDR3 size: 15 residues. Trimming shortened V by 6 bases and J by 2 bases, and 15 bases separated the two germline ends. The CDR3 DNA reads TGTGCCAGCAGCCCCCAGCGGGCGGACACAGATACGCAGTATTTT. Translation gives CASSPQRADTDTQYF.